The T cell receptor (beta chain) described here comes from a study of T cells in Graves' hyperthyroidism and ophthalmopathy. CDR1 is SGHTA and CDR2 is FQGNSA in the germline V gene. The CDR3 is 19 residues long. Trimming stripped 5 bases from V and 0 bases from J, with 24 bases between. There were TCR beta CDR3 regions amplified from RNA transcripts. When the TCR CDR3 underwent first-round RT-PCR, the HTBI primer set was used. TCRdb re-called the multiplex PCR reads through MiXCR, storing one row per CDR3 protein. Here the sample spans about 640,000 distinct CDR3 sequences, 20% to 25% being singletons. Turning to this clonotype: The CDR3 ends on some other residue instead of the conserved phenylalanine or tryptophan, so this is likely a read error.

Ophthalmopathy cases met thresholds of Clinical Activity Score at least 3, NOSPECS grade at least 4 and duration under 3 months. Material for sequencing was blood. The clonotype comes from a man younger than 45 with Graves' ophthalmopathy. The V call is TRBV7-2, the J call TRBJ2-3; perhaps TRBD2 as D (7 bases). The CDR3 DNA follows: TGTGCCAGCAGCCAAATAAGGGGGAGGGCCTTTGTAAGCACAGATACGCAGTATCTT. It codes for CASSQIRGRAFVSTDTQYL.